Listed here are 3 T cell receptor beta chains from one sample, sequenced in a study of Graves' ophthalmopathy and Graves' hyperthyroidism. RNA transcripts yielded amplified TCR beta CDR3 regions. RT-PCR with HTBI primers came first, then second-round multiplex PCR. Each CDR3 protein is one row after TCRdb ran MiXCR on the multiplex PCR reads. This sample has 580,000 or so distinct CDR3 sequences, with roughly 39% found just once. The sequencing input was peripheral blood or thyroid tissue (not recorded which). The origin of the receptors is an adult man with Graves' hyperthyroidism.

This clonotype was detected many times. V gene TRBV20-1 combines with J gene TRBJ1-2, with TRBD1 matching 10 bases. The CDR3 extends over 13 amino acids. Germline CDR1 and CDR2: DFQATT and SNEGSKA (reference sequence). Trimming took 3 bases from V and 7 from J; bases not matched to a gene: 5. CDR3 protein: CSASRQGAIGYTF. In DNA form, the CDR3 reads TGCAGTGCTAGCCGACAGGGGGCTATTGGCTACACCTTC.

This clonotype was picked up many times. The genes are TRBV24-1 and TRBJ1-5; D is unresolved. V was clipped by 5 bases and J by 5 bases, with 9 bases between them. This CDR3 is built from 13 residues. Germline V lookup: CDR1 KGHDR, CDR2 SFDVKD. The DNA for the CDR3 is TGTGCCACCAGTGGTGCAGGTTATCAGCCCCAGCATTTT. It is translated as CATSGAGYQPQHF.

This clonotype was found many times. The J gene is TRBJ2-7, the V gene TRBV29-1; a possible D gene is TRBD2 (6 bases). The CDR3 is made up of 15 amino acids. Per germline, CDR1 SQVTM and CDR2 ANQGSEA. V lost 6 bases and J lost 5, with 23 bases in between. The CDR3 reads CSVETGTGFVDEQYF. Here the CDR3 DNA reads TGCAGCGTGGAAACCGGGACTGGGTTTGTGGACGAGCAGTACTTC.